Sequencing of this T cell receptor beta chain was carried out in a study of T cells in Graves' hyperthyroidism and ophthalmopathy. This clonotype was recorded at least ten times. Its specificity is not known. The CDR3 has 14 residues. Per germline, CDR1 MNHEY and CDR2 SMNVEV (reference sequence). The germline V and J ends were trimmed by 6 bases and 1 base, with 11 bases remaining between them. Uncontrolled infection, other autoimmune disease, pregnancy or lactation barred patients from enrollment. PBMCs were derived from around 10 ml fresh peripheral blood. RNA transcripts yielded amplified TCR beta CDR3 regions. First-round RT-PCR of the TCR CDR3 relied on the HTBI primer set. One entry per CDR3 protein results from TCRdb running MiXCR on the multiplex PCR reads. The table records some 700,000 distinct CDR3 sequences, around 15% of them present only once. The study's findings and limits: Model predictions of ophthalmopathy came a median around 6.5 months before onset.

The specimen sequenced was blood. The rearrangement uses TRBV27 and TRBJ2-3; tentatively, D is TRBD1 (6 bases). This TCR derives from a man aged 50 to 59 with Graves' hyperthyroidism. The CDR3 sequence: CASSPGDRTDTQYF. CDR3 nucleotides: TGTGCCAGCAGCCCAGGGGACCGCACAGATACGCAGTATTTT.